This T cell receptor (beta chain) was sequenced in a study of cytomegalovirus exposure and HLA in healthy donors. Findings and limits, study-wide: As confirmed in vitro, a few CMV-associated chains were specific for CMV antigens.

Clones were sequenced by immunoSEQ multiplex PCR, and TCRdb holds only the in-frame ones, with some missing. In the table there are roughly 200,000 clones, about 81% of which are singletons. To note about this clone: The antigen is not known.

Sequencing input: PBMCs. This TCR was recovered from a woman in her 30s in good health and CMV-seronegative.

The chain's CDR3 is CADEVGGELMNTEAFF. The CDR3 DNA follows: TGTGCCGATGAGGTAGGGGGCGAGCTGATGAACACTGAAGCTTTCTTT. The V gene is TRBV5-4, the J gene TRBJ1-1; 7 positions agree with TRBD1. CDR1 and CDR2 from the germline V gene are SGHNT and YYREEE (reference sequence). The CDR3 is made up of 16 amino acids. The J segment lost 0 bases and the V segment lost 10 bases, leaving 15 bases of the junction unmatched.